These 22 T cell receptor beta chains came from one sample sequenced in a study of T cell responses to AZD1222 COVID-19 vaccine. Sequenced by immunoSEQ multiplex PCR; TCRdb stores in-frame clones only, minus some. The repertoire includes around 120,000 clones, about 93% of them detected once, and 4% to 6% sits in the top ten. Sequencing was performed on peripheral blood, taken 28 days after the second AZD1222 dose. These receptors all come from an adult who received the AZD1222 COVID-19 vaccine.

This rearrangement joins TRBV6-2 or TRBV6-3 to TRBJ2-3, with TRBD2 matching over 8 bases. The V gene's germline CDR1 is MNHEY and CDR2 SVGEGT. The CDR3 totals 16 residues. Trimming took 6 bases from V and 5 from J; bases not matched to a gene: 13. CDR3 region: CASSPLGVAGKDTQYF. CDR3 coding DNA: TGTGCCAGCAGCCCCCTCGGGGTAGCGGGAAAAGATACGCAGTATTTT.

CDR3 amino acids: CASSGTAGLELFF. DNA of the CDR3: TGTGCCAGCAGTGGGACAGCGGGTTTAGAGCTGTTTTTT. The chain combines TRBV6-2 or TRBV6-3 with TRBJ2-2; the D gene is possibly TRBD1 (7 bases). Looked up from germline, CDR1 is MNHEY and CDR2 is SVGEGT. The CDR3 extends over 13 amino acids. V was trimmed by 5 bases and J by 11 bases, leaving 15 bases between them.

The DNA for the CDR3 is TGTGCCAGCAGGAGGACAGGGGGCGCGAACATTCAGTACTTC. Translating it yields CASRRTGGANIQYF. The V call is TRBV6-5, the J call TRBJ2-4; 11 bases line up with TRBD1. Germline-derived CDR1 and CDR2 are MNHEY and SVGAGI. This CDR3 comprises 14 residues. Unmatched junction bases numbered 5, after V lost 6 bases and J lost 7 bases.

The V and J genes are TRBV6-5 and TRBJ1-2; D uncertain. V lost 7 bases and J 7 bases, leaving 16 bases between the germline ends. The CDR3 sequence is 13 residues long. CDR1 and CDR2 (germline): MNHEY, SVGAGI. This CDR3 reads CASTLGRSAGYTF. For the CDR3, the DNA is TGTGCCAGCACGCTCGGGAGGTCGGCTGGCTACACCTTC.

This chain connects TRBV21-1 to TRBJ1-1; TRBD1, the D gene given by the table, was not confirmed from the DNA. TRBV21-1 is noted as a pseudogene. The CDR3 is 14 residues long. CDR3: CASSSGQTNTEAFF. The CDR3 bases are TGTGCCAGCAGCTCGGGACAGACGAACACTGAAGCTTTCTTT.

This clone was counted only a few times. The V and J genes are TRBV20-1 and TRBJ2-3; TRBD2 aligns across 11 bases. J gave up 5 bases and V 3 bases, and 10 bases lay outside the gene matches. The CDR3 has 16 amino acids. The germline V gene encodes CDR1 DFQATT and CDR2 SNEGSKA (reference sequence). CDR3 protein: CSASGLLAGGRDTQYF. CDR3 DNA: TGCAGTGCTAGTGGTCTGCTAGCGGGGGGAAGAGATACGCAGTATTTT.

In the case of this clone: This specimen includes other DNA sequences encoding the same CDR3. This chain joins TRBV14 and TRBJ1-6; unclear D gene. CDR1 and CDR2 from the germline V gene are SGHDN and FVKESK. The CDR3 totals 15 residues. V was clipped by 0 bases and J by 7 bases, with 10 bases between them. DNA of the CDR3: TGTGCCAGCAGCCAAGAGCGGGGAAGGAATTCACCCCTCCACTTT. Protein: CASSQERGRNSPLHF.

Only a few counts were recorded for this clone. The CDR3: CSVVEGTGELFF. CDR3 DNA: TGCAGCGTTGTAGAGGGAACCGGGGAGCTGTTTTTT. The chain carries TRBV29-1 and TRBJ2-2, with TRBD2 as a possible D gene (5 bases). Deletions cut 4 bases from V and 5 bases from J, with 8 bases between. CDR3 length equals 12 residues. The germline gives CDR1 SQVTM, CDR2 ANQGSEA.

The CDR3 DNA sequence: TGTGCCAGCAGCCCCAAATCCGGGCCCTACTCCTACGAGCAGTACTTC. This codes for CASSPKSGPYSYEQYF. The chain carries TRBV7-8 and TRBJ2-7, with unresolved D. CDR1 is SGHVS and CDR2 is FQNEAQ in the germline V gene. This CDR3 region has 16 residues. The V gene lost 5 bases and the J gene lost 0 bases, with 17 bases spanning the gap.

CDR3 sequence: CASSYRAERETQYF. CDR3 coding DNA: TGTGCCAGCAGTTACAGGGCCGAGCGGGAGACCCAGTACTTC. This rearrangement joins TRBV6-2 or TRBV6-3 to TRBJ2-5, with a tentative D call TRBD2 (5 bases). There are 14 residues in the CDR3. Germline CDR1 and CDR2: MNHEY and SVGEGT. The V end was cut by 2 bases, the J end by 5 bases, with 12 bases between.

The chain couples TRBV7-9 to TRBJ2-5, with D uncertain. This CDR3 has 13 residues. The germline V gene has CDR1 SEHNR and CDR2 FQNEAQ (reference sequence). Trimming took 2 bases from V and 2 from J, leaving 6 bases between them. The CDR3 is CASSLRQQETQYF. The CDR3 DNA is TGTGCCAGCAGCTTAAGGCAGCAAGAGACCCAGTACTTC.

A note on this clone: Other DNA sequences in this specimen translate into the identical CDR3. This chain links TRBV18 with TRBJ2-7; D remains unclear. V was clipped by 0 bases and J by 1 base, with 4 bases between them. The CDR3 is made up of 13 amino acids. In germline, CDR1 is KGHSH, CDR2 LQKENI. CDR3 nucleotides: TGTGCCAGCTCACCACCGGGGTCCTACGAGCAGTACTTC. Amino acids: CASSPPGSYEQYF. Based on the CDR3 plus reference TRBV18 and TRBJ2-7, the full variable domain is NAGVMQNPRHLVRRRGQEARLRCSPMKGHSHVYWYRQLPEEGLKFMVYLQKENIIDESGMPKERFSAEFPKEGPSILRIQQVVRGDSAAYFCASSPPGSYEQYFGPGTRLTVT.

The genes are TRBV4-3 and TRBJ2-7; possibly TRBD2 for D (6 bases). The CDR3 extends over 13 amino acids. Germline V lookup: CDR1 LGHNA, CDR2 YSLEER. Trimming removed 4 bases from V and 2 bases from J, with 9 bases in between. CDR3 nucleotides: TGCGCCAGCAGCCGGGCGGGAACCTACGAGCAGTACTTC. Its translation is CASSRAGTYEQYF.

This clone appeared a few times. The chain couples TRBV21-1 to TRBJ2-2; TRBD2 is the table's D call and was not checked against the DNA. TRBV21-1 is termed a pseudogene. The CDR3 runs to 16 residues. Here the CDR3 reads CASSKALRGNTGELFF. In DNA, the CDR3 is TGTGCCAGCAGCAAAGCGCTCCGAGGGAACACCGGGGAGCTGTTTTTT.

V and J are TRBV7-2 and TRBJ2-1; D gene ambiguous. Germline-derived CDR1 and CDR2 are SGHTA and FQGNSA. The germline V and J ends were trimmed by 3 bases and 9 bases, with 9 bases remaining between them. The CDR3 length is 12 residues. The CDR3 is CASSFSVSEQFF. The CDR3 DNA reads TGTGCCAGCAGCTTCTCCGTTAGTGAGCAGTTCTTC.

The gene calls are TRBV19 and TRBJ1-5; 7 nucleotides match TRBD1. V was clipped by 9 bases and J by 5 bases; unmatched bases: 10. This CDR3 region has 14 residues. Per germline, CDR1 LNHDA and CDR2 SQIVND (reference sequence). The CDR3 DNA follows: TGTGCCAGCCAAAACAGGGGTACGGATCAGCCCCAGCATTTT. This sequence encodes CASQNRGTDQPQHF.

The gene calls are TRBV5-4 and TRBJ2-1; 8 bases align to TRBD2. The CDR3 extends over 13 amino acids. Losses at the gene ends were 4 bases for V and 6 bases for J; bases not matched to a gene: 3. In germline, CDR1 is SGHNT, CDR2 YYREEE (reference sequence). The CDR3 DNA follows: TGTGCCAGCAGCCCCGGACTAGCCAATGAGCAGTTCTTC. Translation gives CASSPGLANEQFF.

V and J are TRBV3-1 (or the pseudogene TRBV3-2) and TRBJ1-3; the match to TRBD1 covers 7 bases. The CDR3 is 17 amino acids. V lost 0 bases, J lost 0 bases, and 5 bases stayed unmatched. Germline V gene sequence: CDR1 LGHDT, CDR2 YNNKEL (reference sequence). The CDR3 region has the DNA TGTGCCAGCAGCCAAGATGGCGGGACAGTCTCTGGAAACACCATATATTTT. It specifies CASSQDGGTVSGNTIYF.

The chain carries TRBV5-4 and TRBJ1-2; D may be TRBD1 (5 bases). The CDR3 is 15 amino acids. Germline V gene lookup returns CDR1 SGHNT and CDR2 YYREEE (reference sequence). Trimming stripped 3 bases from V and 8 bases from J, with 20 bases between. The DNA for the CDR3 is TGTGCCAGCAGCTCGCAAGTCAGGGCATTCATAGGCTACACCTTC. It encodes CASSSQVRAFIGYTF.

The chain has TRBV3-1 (or the pseudogene TRBV3-2) and TRBJ2-7, with D perhaps given as TRBD1 or TRBD2 (5 bases each). Germline assignment: CDR1 LGHDT and CDR2 YNNKEL (reference sequence). V dropped 4 bases and J dropped 2 bases, with 15 bases sitting between them. This CDR3 comprises 15 residues. The CDR3 DNA is TGTGCCAGCAGCCTGCCCGCTTGGGACCCCTACGAGCAGTACTTC. This codes for CASSLPAWDPYEQYF.

The CDR3 nucleotides are TGTGCCAGCAGTGTGGACAGGGACTATGGCTACACCTTC. It is translated as CASSVDRDYGYTF. The chain is built from TRBV2 and TRBJ1-2, with 8 nucleotides matching TRBD1. Germline CDR1 SNHLY, CDR2 FYNNEI. There are 13 residues in the CDR3. Germline trimming cut 4 bases from V and 3 bases from J; bases unmatched to any gene: 1.

This chain joins TRBV10-3 and TRBJ1-1; D not certain. CDR1 and CDR2 from the germline V gene are ENHRY and SYGVKD. V lost 3 bases and J lost 2, with 10 bases in between. This CDR3 is built from 14 residues. CDR3 in DNA: TGTGCCATCAGTGAAGTGGACTTTAACACTGAAGCTTTCTTT. This encodes CAISEVDFNTEAFF.